This T cell receptor (beta chain) was identified in a study of T-cell reconstitution after alpha-beta-depleted transplantation in children. This clonotype has only a few counts. The CDR3 runs to 14 residues. J was trimmed by 4 bases and V by 5 bases; bases with no gene match: 6. Germline CDR1 is SGHKS and CDR2 is YYEKEE (reference sequence). Unique molecular identifiers were incorporated when the TCRbeta library was constructed. TCRdb called the PCR reads again in MiXCR, with one record for every CDR3 protein. The sample has 610,000 or so distinct CDR3 sequences; more than 20% are singletons. The rearrangement links TRBV5-5 to TRBJ2-3; TRBD1 matches at 8 bases. This clonotype was obtained from a boy under three years old with Wiskott-Aldrich syndrome, due to receive a stem cell transplant. The sequencing here drew on PBMCs, taken before TCRalphabeta/CD19-depleted stem cell transplant. CDR3 loop: CASSPSTGADTQYF. CDR3 bases: TGTGCCAGCAGTCCGTCGACAGGGGCAGATACGCAGTATTTT.